This is a list of T cell receptor beta chains from one sample in a study of T cell changes during pregnancy in multiple sclerosis. Only in-frame clones appear in the TCRdb table, and some are missing; sequencing was by immunoSEQ multiplex PCR. The sample has 60,000 or so clones, around nine tenths seen once; the top ten hold under 5.5%. Sequenced: peripheral blood from another person, used as feeder cells. The source is a human donor whose cells served as feeder cells for cultures in a pregnancy study. CDR3s include the opening cysteine and the closing phenylalanine or tryptophan. The D gene is left open where the match is weak. Expanded clones get a size class; other rows say once, few or many, or leave the size out.

>TRBJ2-1|few|TRBD1|TRBV4-2
TGTGCCAGCAGCCATCAACGGACAGGGAGCAATGAGCAGTTCTTC
CASSHQRTGSNEQFF
>TRBJ2-7|-|TRBD2|TRBV6-6
TGTGCCAGCACCAGACTAGCGGGAGGGGGCCTCCACGAGCAGTACTTC
CASTRLAGGGLHEQYF
>TRBJ2-3|-|-|TRBV7-6
TGTGCCGGCAGCTCAGGGGCCTATGTTAGTGGTGCCTATAGCACAGATACGCAGTATTTT
CAGSSGAYVSGAYSTDTQYF
>TRBJ2-1|-|-|TRBV28
TGTGCCAGCAGTTTGTGGGGGAGGACCTACAATGAGCAGTTCTTC
CASSLWGRTYNEQFF
>TRBJ2-7|-|-|TRBV27
TGTGCCAGCAGTGTCCTCTATGGGCCCTACGAGCAGTACTTC
CASSVLYGPYEQYF
>TRBJ2-7|-|TRBD2|TRBV5-1
TGCGCCAGCAGCGCTCTAGCGGGGGGATATTACGAGCAGTACTTC
CASSALAGGYYEQYF
>TRBJ2-2|-|-|TRBV11-2
TGTGCCAGCAGGGAAGGTGGGGCCAGGGTCCCCGGGGAGCTGTTTTTT
CASREGGARVPGELFF
>TRBJ1-2|-|-|TRBV28
TGTGCCAGCAGTTTGCCTAACTTAATGTACTTCTATGGCTACACCTTC
CASSLPNLMYFYGYTF
>TRBJ2-1|-|TRBD2|TRBV10-2
TGCGCCAGCATTAGAGGGACTAGGATTGGGAATGAGCAGTTCTTC
CASIRGTRIGNEQFF
>TRBJ2-2|-|-|TRBV11-2
TGTGCCAGCAGCTCCTTTAGGGGGTCTGGAACAGGAACCGGGGAGCTGTTTTTT
CASSSFRGSGTGTGELFF
>TRBJ1-1|-|-|TRBV5-6
TGTGCCAGCAGCTCAAGTCCGAACACTGAAGCTTTCTTT
CASSSSPNTEAFF
>TRBJ1-1|-|TRBD1|TRBV30
TGTGCCTGGTCCCCACGGAAGGGGGCAGGGAACACTGAAGCTTTCTTT
CAWSPRKGAGNTEAFF
>TRBJ2-1|-|TRBD2|TRBV15
TGTGCCGCGGGGGGCGGGAGAGGCAATGAGCAGTTCTTC
CAAGGGRGNEQFF
>TRBJ2-3|-|-|TRBV4-3
TGCGCCAGCAGCCAAGTGGCGGAGGGTAAAAGAGATACGCAGTATTTT
CASSQVAEGKRDTQYF
>TRBJ2-7|-|TRBD2|TRBV5-1
TGCGCCAGCAGCGTCTCTAGCGGGAGGCAATACGAGCAGTACTTC
CASSVSSGRQYEQYF
>TRBJ2-3|once|-|TRBV14
TGTGCCAGCAGCCTAGGGACTTTGGTCCAGTATTTT
CASSLGTLVQYF